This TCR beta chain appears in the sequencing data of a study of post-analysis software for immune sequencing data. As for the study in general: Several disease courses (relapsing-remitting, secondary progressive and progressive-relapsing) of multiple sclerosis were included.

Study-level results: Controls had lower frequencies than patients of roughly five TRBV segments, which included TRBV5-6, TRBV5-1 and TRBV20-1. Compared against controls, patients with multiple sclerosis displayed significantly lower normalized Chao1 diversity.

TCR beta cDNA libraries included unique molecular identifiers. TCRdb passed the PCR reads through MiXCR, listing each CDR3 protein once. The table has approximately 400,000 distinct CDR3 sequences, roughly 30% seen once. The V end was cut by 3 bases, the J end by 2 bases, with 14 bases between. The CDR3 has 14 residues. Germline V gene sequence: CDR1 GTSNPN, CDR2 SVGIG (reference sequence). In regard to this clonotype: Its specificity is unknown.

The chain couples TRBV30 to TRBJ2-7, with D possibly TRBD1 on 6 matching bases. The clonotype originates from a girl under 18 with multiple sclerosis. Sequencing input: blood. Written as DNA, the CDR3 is TGTGCCTGGAGACCGGGACAAGTCACCTACGAGCAGTACTTC. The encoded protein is CAWRPGQVTYEQYF.